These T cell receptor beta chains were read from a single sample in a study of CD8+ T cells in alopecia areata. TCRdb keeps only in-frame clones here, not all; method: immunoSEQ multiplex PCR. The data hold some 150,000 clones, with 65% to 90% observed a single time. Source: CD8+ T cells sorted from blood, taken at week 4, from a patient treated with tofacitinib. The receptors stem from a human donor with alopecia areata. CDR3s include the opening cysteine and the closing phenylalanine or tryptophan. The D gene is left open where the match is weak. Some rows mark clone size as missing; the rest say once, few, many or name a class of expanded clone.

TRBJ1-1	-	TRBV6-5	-	CAVMLSSRMNTEAFF	TGTGCGGTGATGCTATCCTCCCGGATGAACACTGAAGCTTTCTTT
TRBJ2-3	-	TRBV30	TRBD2	CAAETSGKTDTQYF	TGTGCCGCCGAGACTAGCGGGAAAACAGATACGCAGTATTTT
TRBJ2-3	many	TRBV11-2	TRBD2	CASSSQGLAGTSGADTQYF	TGTGCCAGCAGCTCACAAGGACTAGCGGGTACCTCCGGGGCAGATACGCAGTATTTT
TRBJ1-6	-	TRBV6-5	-	CASSSRTDTPLHF	TGTGCCAGCAGCTCTCGGACAGATACACCCCTCCACTTT
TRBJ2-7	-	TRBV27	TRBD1	CASSLRTGRPYEQYF	TGTGCCAGCAGTTTAAGGACAGGGAGGCCCTACGAGCAGTACTTC
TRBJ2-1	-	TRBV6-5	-	CASSSGTRVWNEQFF	TGTGCCAGCAGTTCAGGGACGCGGGTTTGGAATGAGCAGTTCTTC
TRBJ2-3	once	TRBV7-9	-	CASSLVGGIYPDTQYF	TGTGCCAGCAGCTTAGTAGGAGGGATTTATCCAGATACGCAGTATTTT
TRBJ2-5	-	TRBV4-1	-	CASSQDWGQRGRGETQYF	TGCGCCAGCAGCCAAGATTGGGGCCAGCGTGGCCGGGGGGAGACCCAGTACTTC
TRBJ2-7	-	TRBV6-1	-	CASSAYRASYEQYF	TGTGCCAGCAGTGCCTACAGGGCCTCCTACGAGCAGTACTTC
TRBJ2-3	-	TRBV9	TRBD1	CASSFIGDSTDTQYF	TGTGCCAGCAGCTTTATAGGGGACAGTACAGATACGCAGTATTTT
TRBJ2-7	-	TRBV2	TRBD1	CASSGQGIYEQYF	TGTGCCAGCAGTGGACAGGGTATCTACGAGCAGTACTTC
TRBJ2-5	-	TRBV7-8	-	CASSQVRPTAQETQYF	TGTGCCAGCAGTCAAGTCCGACCGACAGCACAAGAGACCCAGTACTTC
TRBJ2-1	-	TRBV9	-	CASSVAGNEQFF	TGTGCCAGCAGCGTAGCAGGGAATGAGCAGTTCTTC
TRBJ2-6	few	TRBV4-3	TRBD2	CASSQGPPAGGFAGANVLTF	TGCGCCAGCAGCCAAGGCCCCCCAGCGGGGGGTTTCGCTGGGGCCAACGTCCTGACTTTC
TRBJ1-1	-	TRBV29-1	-	CSAARAAGWDTEAFF	TGCAGCGCTGCAAGGGCGGCAGGGTGGGACACTGAAGCTTTCTTT
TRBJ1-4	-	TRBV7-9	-	CASSLADGSDEKLFF	TGTGCCAGCAGCTTAGCGGACGGGTCTGATGAAAAACTGTTTTTT
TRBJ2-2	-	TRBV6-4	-	CASSDSVTGELFF	TGTGCCAGCAGTGACTCGGTCACCGGGGAGCTGTTTTTT
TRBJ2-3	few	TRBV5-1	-	CASSSGPITDTQYF	TGCGCCAGCAGCTCGGGACCGATCACAGATACGCAGTATTTT
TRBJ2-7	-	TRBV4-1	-	CASSQDPRASYEQYF	TGCGCCAGCAGCCAAGATCCCAGGGCCTCCTACGAGCAGTACTTC
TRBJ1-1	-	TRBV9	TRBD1	CASSLRDRSMNTEAFF	TGTGCCAGCAGCCTCCGGGACAGGTCCATGAACACTGAAGCTTTCTTT
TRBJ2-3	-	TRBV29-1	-	CSVEELSTDTQYF	TGCAGCGTTGAGGAGCTGAGCACAGATACGCAGTATTTT
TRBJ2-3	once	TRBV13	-	CASSPRDSSSATQYF	TGTGCCAGCAGCCCCCGGGACTCCTCAAGCGCCACGCAGTATTTT
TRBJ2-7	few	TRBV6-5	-	CASSYTGGANGEQYF	TGTGCCAGCAGTTATACGGGGGGCGCAAATGGCGAGCAGTACTTC
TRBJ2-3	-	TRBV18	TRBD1	CASSPLDRASDTQYF	TGTGCCAGCTCACCCCTAGACAGGGCCTCGGATACGCAGTATTTT
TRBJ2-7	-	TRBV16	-	CASSHPDRAYEQYF	TGTGCCAGCAGCCATCCAGACAGAGCCTACGAGCAGTACTTC
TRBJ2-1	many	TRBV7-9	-	CASQGGGYYNEQFF	TGTGCCAGCCAAGGAGGGGGTTACTACAATGAGCAGTTCTTC
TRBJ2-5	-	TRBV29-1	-	CSIRWGLKETQYF	TGCAGCATCAGGTGGGGGTTGAAGGAGACCCAGTACTTC
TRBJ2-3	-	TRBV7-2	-	CASSSGGLSTDTQYF	TGTGCCAGCAGCTCCGGAGGACTAAGTACAGATACGCAGTATTTT
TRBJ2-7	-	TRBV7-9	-	CASSQGTSEQYF	TGTGCCAGCAGCCAAGGAACCTCCGAGCAGTACTTC
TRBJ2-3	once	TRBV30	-	CACPWSADTDTQYF	TGTGCCTGCCCATGGTCAGCGGACACAGATACGCAGTATTTT
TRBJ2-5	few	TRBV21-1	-	CASSKEGNQETQYF	TGTGCCAGCAGCAAAGAGGGGAACCAAGAGACCCAGTACTTC
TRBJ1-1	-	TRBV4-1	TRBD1	CASSQPRTGLNTEAFF	TGCGCCAGCAGCCAACCCCGGACAGGGCTGAACACTGAAGCTTTCTTT
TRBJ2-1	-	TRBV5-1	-	CASSLSRGPGDEQFF	TGCGCCAGCAGCTTGTCTCGGGGGCCCGGGGATGAGCAGTTCTTC
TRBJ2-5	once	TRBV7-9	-	CASSLGTEETQYF	TGTGCCAGCAGCTTAGGGACAGAAGAGACCCAGTACTTC
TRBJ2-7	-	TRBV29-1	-	CSARDEQYF	TGCAGCGCCAGGGACGAGCAGTACTTC
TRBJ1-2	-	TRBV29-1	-	CSVEDPGPGLLDGYTF	TGCAGCGTTGAAGATCCTGGGCCTGGCCTCTTAGATGGCTACACCTTC
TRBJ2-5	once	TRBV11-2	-	CASSSLTGPRETQYF	TGTGCCAGCAGCTCCCTGACAGGACCGAGAGAGACCCAGTACTTC
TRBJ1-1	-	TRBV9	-	CASSVGPGTEAFF	TGTGCCAGCAGCGTAGGTCCAGGTACTGAAGCTTTCTTT
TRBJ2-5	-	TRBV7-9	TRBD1	CASSPRQGAVETQYF	TGTGCCAGCAGCCCACGACAGGGGGCGGTTGAGACCCAGTACTTC
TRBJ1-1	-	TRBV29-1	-	CSVEENTEAFF	TGCAGCGTTGAGGAGAACACTGAAGCTTTCTTT
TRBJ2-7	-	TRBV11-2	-	CASSLYRSRTLPHEQYF	TGTGCCAGCAGCTTATATAGGTCAAGGACCCTCCCCCACGAGCAGTACTTC
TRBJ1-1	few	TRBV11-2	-	CASGPGGMNTEAFF	TGTGCCAGCGGGCCAGGAGGTATGAACACTGAAGCTTTCTTT
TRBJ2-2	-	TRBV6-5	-	CASSLQPNTGELFF	TGTGCCAGCAGCCTCCAACCGAACACCGGGGAGCTGTTTTTT